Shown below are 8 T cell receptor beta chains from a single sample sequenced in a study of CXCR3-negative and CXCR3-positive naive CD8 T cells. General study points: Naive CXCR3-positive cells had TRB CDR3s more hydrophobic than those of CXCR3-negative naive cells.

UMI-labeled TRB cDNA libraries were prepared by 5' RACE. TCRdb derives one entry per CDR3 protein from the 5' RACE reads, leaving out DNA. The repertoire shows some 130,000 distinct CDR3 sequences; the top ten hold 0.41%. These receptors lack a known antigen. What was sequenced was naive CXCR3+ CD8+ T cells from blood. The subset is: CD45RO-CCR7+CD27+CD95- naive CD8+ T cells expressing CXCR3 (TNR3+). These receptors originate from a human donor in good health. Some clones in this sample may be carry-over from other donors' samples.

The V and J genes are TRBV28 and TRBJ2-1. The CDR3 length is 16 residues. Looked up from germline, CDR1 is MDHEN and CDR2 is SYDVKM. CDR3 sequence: CASSFLEGSSYNEQFF.

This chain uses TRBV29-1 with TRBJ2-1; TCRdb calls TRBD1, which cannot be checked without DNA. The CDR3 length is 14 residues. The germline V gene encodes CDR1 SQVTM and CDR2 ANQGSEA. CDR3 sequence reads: CSVVGQDTYNEQFF.

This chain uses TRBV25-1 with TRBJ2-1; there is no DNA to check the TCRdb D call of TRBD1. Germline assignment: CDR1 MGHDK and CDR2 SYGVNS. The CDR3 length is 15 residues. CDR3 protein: CASSVWTGGWDEQFF.

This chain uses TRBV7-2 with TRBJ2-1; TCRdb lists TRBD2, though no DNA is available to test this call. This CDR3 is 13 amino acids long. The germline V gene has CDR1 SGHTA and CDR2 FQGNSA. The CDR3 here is CASSFGLAHEQFF. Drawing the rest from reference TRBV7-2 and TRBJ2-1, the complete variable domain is GAGVSQSPSNKVTEKGKDVELRCDPISGHTALYWYRQSLGQGLEFLIYFQGNSAPDKSGLPSDRFSAERTGGSVSTLTIQRTQQEDSAVYLCASSFGLAHEQFFGPGTRLTVL.

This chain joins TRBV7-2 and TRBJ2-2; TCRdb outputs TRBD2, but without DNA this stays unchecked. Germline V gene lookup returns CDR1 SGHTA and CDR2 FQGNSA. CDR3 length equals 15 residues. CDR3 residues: CASSLDPGLTGELFF.

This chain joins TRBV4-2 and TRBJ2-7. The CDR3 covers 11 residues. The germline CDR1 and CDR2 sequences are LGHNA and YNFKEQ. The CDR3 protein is CASSQGSEQYF.

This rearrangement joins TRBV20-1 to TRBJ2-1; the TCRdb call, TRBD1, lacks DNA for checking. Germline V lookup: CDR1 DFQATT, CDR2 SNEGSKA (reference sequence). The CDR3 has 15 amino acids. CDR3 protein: CSARSRDRATNEQFF.

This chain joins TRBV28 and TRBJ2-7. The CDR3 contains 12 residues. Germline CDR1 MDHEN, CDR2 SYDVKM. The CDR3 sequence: CASSLLWDEQYF.